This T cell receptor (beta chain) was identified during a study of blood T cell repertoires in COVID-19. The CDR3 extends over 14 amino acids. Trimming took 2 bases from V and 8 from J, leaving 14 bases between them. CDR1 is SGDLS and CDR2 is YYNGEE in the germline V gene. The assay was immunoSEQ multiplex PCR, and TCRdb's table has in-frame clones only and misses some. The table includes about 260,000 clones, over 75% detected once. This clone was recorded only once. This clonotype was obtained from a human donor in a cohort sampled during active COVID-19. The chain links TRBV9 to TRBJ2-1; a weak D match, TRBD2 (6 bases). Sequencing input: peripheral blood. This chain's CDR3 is CASSVGGWGDEQFF. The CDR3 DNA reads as TGTGCCAGCAGCGTTGGCGGATGGGGGGATGAGCAGTTCTTC.